The next 25 T cell receptor beta chains were all read from a single sample in a study of cytomegalovirus exposure and HLA in healthy donors. The PCR had 60 Vbeta and 13 Jbeta primers. Sequenced by immunoSEQ multiplex PCR; TCRdb stores in-frame clones only, minus some. The data hold some 120,000 clones, with roughly 70% observed a single time. Sequences were obtained from PBMCs. Receptors originate from a woman younger than 35 in good health and CMV-seronegative.

This chain uses TRBV11-2 with TRBJ1-1, with 8 bases that match TRBD1. There are 13 residues in the CDR3. Per the germline V gene, CDR1 is SGHAT and CDR2 is FQNNGV. Unmatched junction bases numbered 5, after V lost 5 bases and J lost 6 bases. The CDR3: CASSQTGVPEAFF. The CDR3 DNA sequence: TGTGCCAGCAGCCAGACAGGGGTACCTGAAGCTTTCTTT.

The chain couples TRBV5-4 to TRBJ1-1, with D possibly matching TRBD1 (5 bases). CDR3 length equals 15 residues. The V end was cut by 4 bases, the J end by 4 bases, with 17 bases between. Germline loops: CDR1 SGHNT, CDR2 YYREEE (reference sequence). CDR3 bases: TGTGCCAGCAGCAGAAGACAGCCCAAACCCACTGAAGCTTTCTTT. Protein: CASSRRQPKPTEAFF.

The V gene is TRBV19, the J gene TRBJ1-2; D might be TRBD1 (5 bases). This CDR3 has 15 amino acids. The germline CDR1 and CDR2 sequences are LNHDA and SQIVND (reference sequence). V was pared by 3 bases and J by 4 bases, with 15 bases between. CDR3 region: CASSIDSRQSYGYTF. Written as DNA, the CDR3 is TGTGCCAGTAGTATTGACTCGCGACAGAGCTATGGCTACACCTTC. Combining the CDR3 with reference TRBV19 and TRBJ1-2 gives the whole variable domain DGGITQSPKYLFRKEGQNVTLSCEQNLNHDAMYWYRQDPGQGLRLIYYSQIVNDFQKGDIAEGYSVSREKKESFPLTVTSAQKNPTAFYLCASSIDSRQSYGYTFGSGTRLTVV.

This clone appeared a few times. This sequence joins TRBV7-8 and TRBJ2-7, with TRBD1 matching over 11 bases. Germline CDR1 is SGHVS and CDR2 is FQNEAQ. The CDR3 is 14 residues long. V shed 4 bases and J 6 bases; nucleotides not matched to a gene: 5. The CDR3 loop is CASSSGTGGIEQYF. Here the CDR3 DNA reads TGTGCCAGCAGCTCCGGGACAGGGGGTATCGAGCAGTACTTC.

This chain uses TRBV30 with TRBJ1-2; tentative D call: TRBD1 (5 bases). Trimming shortened V by 3 bases and J by 5 bases, and 19 bases separated the two germline ends. This CDR3 comprises 15 residues. CDR1 is GTSNPN and CDR2 is SVGIG in the germline V gene (reference sequence). CDR3 in amino acids: CAWRGPTVEGYGYTF. CDR3 sequence (DNA): TGTGCCTGGAGGGGACCCACAGTGGAGGGGTATGGCTACACCTTC.

The CDR3 nucleotides read TGTGCCAGCAGTCCACTTAACAGGGTGGAGACCCAGTACTTC. Translated, it gives CASSPLNRVETQYF. This chain uses TRBV6-6 with TRBJ2-5; tentatively, D is TRBD1 (6 bases). The CDR3 has 14 residues. Germline V gene sequence: CDR1 MNHNY, CDR2 SVGAGI (reference sequence). Trimming stripped 5 bases from V and 5 bases from J, with 15 bases between.

The chain links TRBV5-8 to TRBJ2-5; no clear D. The germline V gene has CDR1 SGHTS and CDR2 YDEGEE. This CDR3 is 12 amino acids long. Trimming took off 4 bases at V and 5 bases at J, with 9 bases between the two ends. CDR3 sequence (DNA): TGTGCCAGCAGCCCCATCGGGGAGACCCAGTACTTC. It yields the protein CASSPIGETQYF.

The CDR3 DNA sequence: TGTGCCAGCGCCGGGACAGTTTTATCTGAAGCTTTCTTT. Translated, it gives CASAGTVLSEAFF. The chain joins TRBV2 to TRBJ1-1; the match to TRBD1 covers 7 bases. Trimming cost V 8 bases and J 6 bases; bases outside gene matches: 9. The CDR3 runs to 13 residues. Germline V gene sequence: CDR1 SNHLY, CDR2 FYNNEI.

This clone was seen just once. The J gene is TRBJ2-1, the V gene TRBV6-1, with D possibly being TRBD1 (5 bases). This CDR3 region has 17 residues. V was clipped by 2 bases and J by 9 bases, with 23 bases between them. Germline values: CDR1 MNHNS, CDR2 SASEGT. CDR3 amino acids: CASSEHASFASGREQFF. As DNA, the CDR3 is TGTGCCAGCAGTGAACATGCCTCCTTTGCCTCAGGGCGTGAGCAGTTCTTC.

The chain employs TRBV5-1 and TRBJ1-1, with unresolved D. The CDR3 consists of 14 residues. The V and J ends lost 5 bases and 1 base respectively, with 12 bases between them. From germline, CDR1 is SGHRS and CDR2 YFSETQ. This CDR3 is CASRYDTPNTEAFF. As DNA, the CDR3 is TGCGCCAGCAGGTACGACACACCGAACACTGAAGCTTTCTTT.

This rearrangement joins TRBV4-2 to TRBJ1-2; D may be TRBD1 (5 bases). With 0 bases removed from V and 3 bases from J, the gap between germline ends came to 11 bases. The CDR3 contains 15 residues. In germline, CDR1 is LGHNA, CDR2 YNFKEQ. In DNA, the CDR3 is TGTGCCAGCAGCCAAGATAGGGCCAGGGACTATGGCTACACCTTC. Protein sequence: CASSQDRARDYGYTF.

The table lists this clone with a few counts. The chain has TRBV7-6 and TRBJ1-1; D perhaps matches TRBD1 (5 bases). The CDR3 covers 16 residues. The V and J ends lost 1 base and 0 bases respectively, with 12 bases between them. Germline CDR1 and CDR2: SGHVS and FNYEAQ. CDR3 sequence (DNA): TGTGCCAGCAGCTTAGTTTCGCGGGGCATGAACACTGAAGCTTTCTTT. It is translated as CASSLVSRGMNTEAFF.

The J gene is TRBJ2-3, the V gene TRBV28, with 10 bases aligning to TRBD2. The CDR3 has 15 amino acids. V gave up 5 bases and J gave up 1 base; unmatched junction bases: 3. The germline V gene encodes CDR1 MDHEN and CDR2 SYDVKM. In DNA form, the CDR3 reads TGTGCCAGCAGTCTAGCGGGGGTAGGCACAGATACGCAGTATTTT. Encoded protein: CASSLAGVGTDTQYF.

The chain is built from TRBV11-2 and TRBJ1-3; no clear D gene. Germline-derived CDR1 and CDR2 are SGHAT and FQNNGV. The CDR3 extends over 14 amino acids. The V end was cut by 0 bases, the J end by 4 bases, with 7 bases between. The CDR3 DNA is TGTGCCAGCAGCTTAGACCGGCGGGGAAACACCATATATTTT. Its protein is CASSLDRRGNTIYF.

The V and J genes are TRBV7-2 and TRBJ1-6; D not certain. The V end lost 0 bases, the J end lost 7 bases, and 10 bases lay between the germline ends. This CDR3 is built from 15 residues. Germline assignment: CDR1 SGHTA and CDR2 FQGNSA. In DNA, the CDR3 is TGTGCCAGCAGCTTAGCCCAGAACCGAAATTCACCCCTCCACTTT. As protein: CASSLAQNRNSPLHF.

V is TRBV6-5 and J is TRBJ1-6; 7 bases line up with TRBD1. V was pared by 0 bases and J by 6 bases, with 2 bases of the junction left unmatched. This CDR3 spans 15 amino acids. Germline V gives CDR1 MNHEY, CDR2 SVGAGI. The CDR3, as DNA: TGTGCCAGCAGTTACTCGGCAGGGGGTAATTCACCCCTCCACTTT. Translation: CASSYSAGGNSPLHF.

This clone was found a few times. V is TRBV5-1 and J is TRBJ2-7; TRBD1 agrees at 7 bases. This CDR3 region has 15 residues. Germline V gene lookup returns CDR1 SGHRS and CDR2 YFSETQ. Unmatched junction bases numbered 9, after V lost 5 bases and J lost 1 base. CDR3 coding DNA: TGCGCCAGCAGAGGTATACCGGGACAGTCCTACGAGCAGTACTTC. Its protein product is CASRGIPGQSYEQYF.

This rearrangement joins TRBV19 to TRBJ1-4, with 8 bases matching TRBD1. Germline CDR1 LNHDA, CDR2 SQIVND (reference sequence). This CDR3 region has 14 residues. The ends lost 11 bases at V and 6 bases at J; junction bases unmatched: 11. CDR3 in amino acids: CASYYRGLDEKLFF. The CDR3 nucleotides read TGTGCCTCGTACTACAGGGGGTTGGATGAAAAACTGTTTTTT. Full variable domain (outside the CDR3, taken from reference TRBV19 and TRBJ1-4): DGGITQSPKYLFRKEGQNVTLSCEQNLNHDAMYWYRQDPGQGLRLIYYSQIVNDFQKGDIAEGYSVSREKKESFPLTVTSAQKNPTAFYLCASYYRGLDEKLFFGSGTQLSVL.

This chain uses TRBV6-6 with TRBJ2-7; D is unclear. The CDR3 covers 12 residues. Germline lookup yields CDR1 MNHNY and CDR2 SVGAGI (reference sequence). With 3 bases removed from V and 4 bases from J, the gap between germline ends came to 7 bases. The CDR3 DNA is TGTGCCAGCAGTTATAACACGTACGAGCAGTACTTC. Amino acid sequence: CASSYNTYEQYF.

The V and J genes are TRBV7-8 and TRBJ2-1, with a possible D match to TRBD1 (6 bases). There are 17 residues in the CDR3. The ends were cut back, 5 bases at V and 0 bases at J, with 17 bases in the middle. Germline V gene data show CDR1 as SGHVS and CDR2 as FQNEAQ. CDR3 in DNA: TGTGCCAGCAGCGAAACAGGGACACCCAGCTCCTACAATGAGCAGTTCTTC. Its protein product is CASSETGTPSSYNEQFF.

This clone was counted once. In nucleotides, the CDR3 is TGCAGCGTTGAAGAGGGACTAGCGGGGGGGAGCACAGATACGCAGTATTTT. Translated, it gives CSVEEGLAGGSTDTQYF. This rearrangement joins TRBV29-1 to TRBJ2-3; 16 nucleotides agree with TRBD2. The CDR3 runs 17 residues. Germline assignment: CDR1 SQVTM and CDR2 ANQGSEA. V was clipped by 0 bases and J by 0 bases; unmatched bases: 0.

This clone was counted between two and nine times. This chain uses TRBV7-9 with TRBJ2-5; the match to TRBD1 covers 8 bases. The CDR3 is made up of 16 amino acids. CDR1 is SEHNR, CDR2 FQNEAQ, per germline (reference sequence). The trim removed 5 bases at V and 3 bases at J, leaving 11 bases unmatched. The CDR3 nucleotides are TGTGCCAGCAGCCTTTTTGGACAGGGCCAAGAAGAGACCCAGTACTTC. It encodes CASSLFGQGQEETQYF.

The chain recombines TRBV2 with TRBJ2-5, with D unresolved. The CDR3 runs 12 residues. Trimming stripped 7 bases from V and 5 bases from J, with 11 bases between. Looked up from germline, CDR1 is SNHLY and CDR2 is FYNNEI. Here the CDR3 reads CASKPVGETQYF. CDR3 DNA sequence: TGTGCCAGCAAGCCCGTCGGGGAGACCCAGTACTTC. The entire variable domain, with the rest obtained from reference TRBV2 and TRBJ2-5, is as follows: EPEVTQTPSHQVTQMGQEVILRCVPISNHLYFYWYRQILGQKVEFLVSFYNNEISEKSEIFDDQFSVERPDGSNFTLKIRSTKLEDSAMYFCASKPVGETQYFGPGTRLLVL.

The J gene is TRBJ1-2, the V gene TRBV27, with TRBD1 as a possible D gene (6 bases). V was cut by 5 bases and J by 2 bases, with 12 bases left in between. CDR3 length: 14 amino acids. The germline gives CDR1 MNHEY, CDR2 SMNVEV (reference sequence). In nucleotides, the CDR3 is TGTGCCAGCAGTCTTGACAGGTCGAACTATGGCTACACCTTC. This translates into CASSLDRSNYGYTF.

This chain uses TRBV6-5 with TRBJ2-7, with a tentative D call TRBD2 (5 bases). The CDR3 covers 14 residues. Trimming took 0 bases from V and 4 from J, leaving 10 bases between them. Germline CDR1 MNHEY, CDR2 SVGAGI. DNA of the CDR3: TGTGCCAGCAGTTACTCGAGGGTAGCTTACGAGCAGTACTTC. Amino acid sequence: CASSYSRVAYEQYF.